The rows below give T cell receptor beta chains drawn from one sample of a study of beta chain features in type 1 diabetes. TCRdb keeps only in-frame clones here, not all; method: immunoSEQ multiplex PCR. Of hundreds of thousands of clones listed, roughly 13% are singletons. The sequenced sample consisted of naive CD4+ T cells from blood. The receptors here all came from a man aged 30 to 39 in good health. The CDR3 runs from the conserved cysteine through the conserved F or W. The order of the fields is J gene, clone size, V gene, D gene, CDR3 protein, CDR3 DNA. A D gene is named only where the DNA matches it firmly. A clone size is listed for some rows: how often the clone was seen (once, few, many), or a class if it is expanded.

TRBJ2-1,.,TRBV7-2,TRBD2,CASSDTGTSGKNEQFF,TGTGCCAGCAGCGACACCGGGACTAGCGGGAAAAATGAGCAGTTCTTC
TRBJ2-5,few,TRBV6-1,.,CASSEAHLTSGSETQYF,TGTGCCAGCAGTGAAGCGCATCTGACTAGTGGGTCAGAGACCCAGTACTTC
TRBJ2-2,few,TRBV14,.,CASRQPQGSNTGELFF,TGTGCCAGCAGGCAACCCCAGGGATCGAACACCGGGGAGCTGTTTTTT
TRBJ1-2,few,TRBV25-1,.,CASSEYNAYGYTF,TGTGCCAGCAGTGAATATAACGCCTATGGCTACACCTTC
TRBJ2-1,few,TRBV7-9,.,CASLNRGYNEQFF,TGTGCCAGCTTGAACCGGGGCTACAATGAGCAGTTCTTC
TRBJ2-7,.,TRBV5-1,TRBD2,CASSLVAGDYEQYF,TGCGCCAGCAGCTTGGTTGCGGGGGACTACGAGCAGTACTTC
TRBJ2-1,.,TRBV10-3,TRBD2,CAISGLAGEQFF,TGTGCCATCAGTGGGCTAGCGGGCGAGCAGTTCTTC
TRBJ1-2,few,TRBV20-1,.,CSASPGSFGSF,TGCAGTGCTAGCCCGGGATCCTTCGGGAGCTTC
TRBJ2-3,.,TRBV30,.,CAWSGKTDTQYF,TGTGCCTGGAGCGGGAAAACAGATACGCAGTATTTT
TRBJ2-5,.,TRBV4-3,.,CASSPHVSGTKQETQYF,TGCGCCAGCAGCCCTCACGTGAGCGGCACCAAACAAGAGACCCAGTACTTC
TRBJ2-1,.,TRBV21-1,.,CASRSLGLAGEYNEQFF,TGTGCCAGCCGAAGTCTCGGGCTAGCGGGAGAGTACAATGAGCAGTTCTTC
TRBJ2-3,few,TRBV30,TRBD2,CAWDRLAGLTDTQYF,TGTGCCTGGGATCGGCTAGCGGGACTCACAGATACGCAGTATTTT
TRBJ1-5,few,TRBV9,.,CASSVGGTDNQPQHF,TGTGCCAGCAGCGTAGGAGGGACTGACAATCAGCCCCAGCATTTT
TRBJ2-1,.,TRBV9,.,CASSGGLRYNEQFF,TGTGCCAGCAGTGGGGGACTCCGATACAATGAGCAGTTCTTC
TRBJ1-5,.,TRBV11-2,.,CASSGPGFNQPQHF,TGTGCCAGCTCCGGACCGGGGTTTAATCAGCCCCAGCATTTT
TRBJ2-2,few,TRBV9,TRBD2,CASRLAESTGELFF,TGTGCCAGCAGGCTAGCGGAGAGCACCGGGGAGCTGTTTTTT
TRBJ2-2,few,TRBV30,TRBD1,CAWDRVDTGELFF,TGTGCCTGGGACAGGGTGGACACCGGGGAGCTGTTTTTT
TRBJ1-1,.,TRBV9,.,CASSPRPGQWDTEAFF,TGTGCCAGCAGCCCCCGGCCCGGGCAGTGGGACACTGAAGCTTTCTTT
TRBJ2-5,.,TRBV27,.,CASSLLGGLGETQYF,TGTGCCAGCAGTTTACTAGGGGGTCTGGGAGAGACCCAGTACTTC
TRBJ2-7,few,TRBV5-1,.,CASSLVWGAYEQYF,TGCGCCAGCAGCTTGGTTTGGGGAGCCTACGAGCAGTACTTC
TRBJ2-1,.,TRBV2,.,CASSGRGSPYNEQFF,TGTGCCAGCAGTGGAAGGGGATCCCCCTACAATGAGCAGTTCTTC
TRBJ1-1,.,TRBV12-2,.,CASRLARQGCMNTEAFF,TGTGCAAGTCGCTTAGCCCGACAGGGTTGCATGAACACTGAAGCTTTCTTT
TRBJ1-2,few,TRBV7-2,TRBD1,CASSGRQTGFDGYTF,TGTGCCAGCAGCGGGCGACAGACAGGGTTCGATGGCTACACCTTC
TRBJ1-2,few,TRBV7-9,.,CASSLNGFPRF,TGTGCCAGCAGCTTAAATGGCTTCCCCCGCTTC
TRBJ2-1,.,TRBV5-1,TRBD2,CASSFGLAGANEQFF,TGCGCCAGCAGCTTTGGGCTAGCGGGAGCGAATGAGCAGTTCTTC
TRBJ1-2,.,TRBV4-3,TRBD1,CASSHRTGTNYGYTF,TGCGCCAGCAGCCACCGGACAGGAACTAACTATGGCTACACCTTC
TRBJ2-1,.,TRBV6-1,.,CASSYAGYNEQFF,TGTGCCAGCAGTTATGCTGGCTACAATGAGCAGTTCTTC
TRBJ1-1,few,TRBV10-3,.,CAISLDGNTEAFF,TGTGCCATCAGCCTGGACGGGAACACTGAAGCTTTCTTT
TRBJ2-5,.,TRBV25-1,.,CASNSRADLTTQYF,TGTGCCAGCAACTCAAGGGCGGACTTAACGACCCAGTACTTC
TRBJ1-2,.,TRBV30,.,CAWTTRQWSNYGYTF,TGTGCCTGGACCACCCGACAGTGGTCGAACTATGGCTACACCTTC
TRBJ1-1,few,TRBV9,.,CASSVGGVGQENTEAFF,TGTGCCAGCAGCGTAGGCGGAGTGGGCCAAGAAAACACTGAAGCTTTCTTT
TRBJ2-1,.,TRBV7-3,TRBD1,CASSRLPGQGRGEQFF,TGTGCCAGCAGCAGACTACCGGGACAGGGAAGGGGTGAGCAGTTCTTC
TRBJ2-1,few,TRBV6-6,TRBD2,CASSTRLAASNEQFF,TGTGCCAGCAGTACTAGACTAGCTGCGTCGAATGAGCAGTTCTTC
TRBJ2-3,few,TRBV2,.,CASSEQTDTQYF,TGTGCCAGCAGTGAACAAACAGATACGCAGTATTTT
TRBJ2-3,few,TRBV5-1,TRBD1,CASSLQGMLDSDTQYF,TGCGCCAGCAGCTTACAGGGGATGTTGGACTCAGATACGCAGTATTTT
TRBJ1-2,.,TRBV7-9,TRBD1,CASSSTGEGYGYTF,TGTGCCAGCAGCTCCACAGGGGAGGGTTATGGCTACACCTTC
TRBJ2-3,.,TRBV11-2,TRBD1,CASTAPPRQGSPDTQYF,TGTGCCAGCACCGCTCCCCCACGACAGGGTAGCCCAGATACGCAGTATTTT
TRBJ1-5,.,TRBV7-9,.,CASSLMGNQPQHF,TGTGCCAGCAGCCTCATGGGGAATCAGCCCCAGCATTTT
TRBJ2-3,.,TRBV7-9,TRBD1,CASSTQGADTQYF,TGTGCCAGCAGTACCCAGGGGGCAGATACGCAGTATTTT
TRBJ1-2,.,TRBV19,.,CASSIGSKDGYTF,TGTGCCAGTAGTATAGGGTCTAAGGATGGCTACACCTTC
TRBJ2-2,few,TRBV9,TRBD2,CASSEWALAGANTGELFF,TGTGCCAGCAGCGAATGGGCCCTAGCGGGGGCGAACACCGGGGAGCTGTTTTTT
TRBJ2-1,.,TRBV29-1,.,CSASGGSGGNEQFF,TGCAGCGCATCCGGCGGCTCCGGCGGGAATGAGCAGTTCTTC
TRBJ2-1,.,TRBV10-3,TRBD2,CAISARIAGGYNEQFF,TGTGCCATCAGCGCCCGAATAGCGGGGGGTTACAATGAGCAGTTCTTC
TRBJ1-5,.,TRBV2,.,CASHHEVSQPQHF,TGTGCCAGCCACCACGAGGTTTCTCAGCCCCAGCATTTT
TRBJ1-5,few,TRBV30,.,CAWSVGRGSNQPQHF,TGTGCCTGGAGTGTAGGCAGGGGCTCCAATCAGCCCCAGCATTTT